This T cell receptor (beta chain) was recorded in a study of technical replicates of blood from several donors. TCRdb's copy holds only in-frame clones and misses some; the assay was immunoSEQ multiplex PCR. This repertoire shows approximately 97,000 clones, 85% to 95% found once; its top ten account for around 0.3%. V shed 5 bases and J 0 bases; nucleotides not matched to a gene: 7. Germline V gene data show CDR1 as MNHEY and CDR2 as SVGAGI. This CDR3 region has 15 residues. The sequencing input was T cells isolated from PBMCs. The chain recombines TRBV6-5 with TRBJ2-7; 7 positions agree with TRBD2. This clonotype was obtained from a human donor in good health. CDR3 coding DNA: TGTGCCAGCAGTAGCCTCGGGAGGAGCTCCTACGAGCAGTACTTC. Translating gives CASSSLGRSSYEQYF.